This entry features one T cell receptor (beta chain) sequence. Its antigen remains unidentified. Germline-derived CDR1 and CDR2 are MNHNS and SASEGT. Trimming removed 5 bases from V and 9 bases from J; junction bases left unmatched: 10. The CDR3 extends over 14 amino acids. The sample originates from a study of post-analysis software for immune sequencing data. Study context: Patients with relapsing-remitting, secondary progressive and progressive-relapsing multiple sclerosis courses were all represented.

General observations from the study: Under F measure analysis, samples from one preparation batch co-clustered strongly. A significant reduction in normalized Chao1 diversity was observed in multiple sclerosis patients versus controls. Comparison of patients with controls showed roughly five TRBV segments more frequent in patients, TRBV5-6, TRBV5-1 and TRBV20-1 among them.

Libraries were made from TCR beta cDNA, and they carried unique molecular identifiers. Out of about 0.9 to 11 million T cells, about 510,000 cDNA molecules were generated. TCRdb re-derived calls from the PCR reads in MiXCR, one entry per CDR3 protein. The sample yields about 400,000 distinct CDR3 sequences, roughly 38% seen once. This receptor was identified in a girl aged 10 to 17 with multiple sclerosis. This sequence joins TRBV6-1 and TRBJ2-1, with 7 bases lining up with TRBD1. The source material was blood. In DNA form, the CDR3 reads TGTGCCAGCAGTAAGGGGGCTCCGCTAGGTGAGCAGTTCTTC. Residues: CASSKGAPLGEQFF.